This passage covers 25 T cell receptor beta chains from one sample sequenced in a study of early T cells in non-severe SARS-CoV-2 infection. TCRdb processed the 5' RACE reads anew with MiXCR; each CDR3 protein has one entry. The table shows about 100,000 distinct CDR3 sequences, with less than 15% occurring only once. Material for sequencing was whole blood. The receptors stem from an adult who was a healthcare worker with PCR-confirmed SARS-CoV-2 infection or an uninfected control (not recorded which).

The table lists this clonotype with many counts. This chain links TRBV27 with TRBJ2-2; a weak D match, TRBD1 (5 bases). There are 17 residues in the CDR3. Trimming shortened V by 2 bases and J by 7 bases, and 20 bases separated the two germline ends. Looked up from germline, CDR1 is MNHEY and CDR2 is SMNVEV (reference sequence). CDR3 sequence (DNA): TGTGCCAGCAGTTTACCTAAGACAGCCCTCAGTATCGGGGAGCTGTTTTTT. Translating it yields CASSLPKTALSIGELFF.

This clonotype showed up just once. A much bigger clone sits one base away, suggesting this may be a read error. This chain links TRBV11-2 with TRBJ2-1; D is possibly TRBD1 or TRBD2 (5 bases each). The CDR3 contains 15 residues. The germline V gene encodes CDR1 SGHAT and CDR2 FQNNGV. DNA for the CDR3: TGTGCCGGCAGCTTCGGGACGTCAACCTACAATGAGCAGTTCTTC. It yields the protein CAGSFGTSTYNEQFF.

This clonotype was detected many times. CDR3 amino acids: CASSSGQGNSYEQYF. CDR3 sequence (DNA): TGCGCCAGCAGCTCCGGACAGGGGAACTCCTACGAGCAGTACTTC. V and J are TRBV5-1 and TRBJ2-7; 9 positions match TRBD1. The V and J ends lost 3 bases and 0 bases, in that order; junction bases with no gene match: 4. Germline CDR1 and CDR2: SGHRS and YFSETQ. There are 15 residues in the CDR3.

The V and J genes are TRBV10-3 and TRBJ2-3; D is unclear. CDR1 is ENHRY, CDR2 SYGVKD, per germline. This CDR3 is built from 10 residues. Trimming took off 8 bases at V and 3 bases at J, with 3 bases between the two ends. The CDR3 DNA reads TGTGCCATCGGGACAGATACGCAGTATTTT. This translates into CAIGTDTQYF.

This clonotype was seen a handful of times. The rearrangement uses TRBV6-5 and TRBJ1-5; tentative D call: TRBD1 (5 bases). Per the germline V gene, CDR1 is MNHEY and CDR2 is SVGAGI. The CDR3 loop spans 16 amino acids. V gave up 7 bases and J gave up 6 bases, with 22 bases separating them. The CDR3 reads CASKSRAGRSSQPQHF. CDR3 in DNA: TGTGCCAGCAAATCAAGGGCAGGGCGGTCTAGTCAGCCCCAGCATTTT.

Ten or more counts support this clonotype. The chain is built from TRBV20-1 and TRBJ2-5, with 10 bases matching TRBD1. J lost 5 bases, V lost 7 bases, and 10 bases had no gene match. CDR1 is DFQATT and CDR2 is SNEGSKA in the germline V gene (reference sequence). The CDR3 is made up of 14 amino acids. CDR3 protein: CSGKAGTGVETQYF. CDR3 coding DNA: TGCAGTGGCAAAGCCGGGACAGGGGTTGAGACCCAGTACTTC.

This clonotype was counted at least ten times. The V call is TRBV6-2 or TRBV6-3, the J call TRBJ2-3; D may be TRBD1 or TRBD2 (5 bases each). This CDR3 spans 13 amino acids. The V end lost 11 bases, the J end lost 0 bases, and 12 bases lay between the germline ends. Germline-derived CDR1 and CDR2 are MNHEY and SVGEGT. In DNA, the CDR3 is TGTGCCGCCCAGAGGGACAGCACAGATACGCAGTATTTT. This translates into CAAQRDSTDTQYF.

This clonotype was observed a few times. This sequence joins TRBV9 and TRBJ1-3, with D possibly TRBD1 on 6 matching bases. The germline V gene encodes CDR1 SGDLS and CDR2 YYNGEE. Trimming pared 3 bases from V and 4 bases from J, leaving 14 bases between. The CDR3 consists of 15 residues. CDR3: CASSGHRAPGNTIYF. As DNA, the CDR3 is TGTGCCAGCAGCGGGCACAGGGCGCCGGGAAACACCATATATTTT.

The CDR3 loop reads CSARGLAGGHPYEQYF. The CDR3 DNA follows: TGCAGTGCTAGAGGGCTAGCGGGGGGGCACCCCTACGAGCAGTACTTC. V and J are TRBV20-1 and TRBJ2-7; 12 nucleotides align to TRBD2. The germline V gene has CDR1 DFQATT and CDR2 SNEGSKA (reference sequence). J was trimmed by 2 bases and V by 1 base; bases with no gene match: 6. The CDR3 has 16 amino acids.

This clonotype was picked up many times. The V gene is TRBV28, the J gene TRBJ2-3; 8 nucleotides line up with TRBD2. The CDR3 spans 16 residues. CDR1 and CDR2 (germline): MDHEN, SYDVKM. With 1 base clipped from V and 0 bases from J, the junction kept 3 bases outside the gene matches. CDR3: CASSLSSGGSTDTQYF. The CDR3 coding sequence is TGTGCCAGCAGTTTATCAAGCGGGGGAAGCACAGATACGCAGTATTTT.

The rearrangement links TRBV12-3 or TRBV12-4 to TRBJ2-1; 13 nucleotides agree with TRBD2. V lost 4 bases to trimming and J lost 10 bases; unmatched junction nucleotides: 13. The CDR3 spans 17 residues. CDR3 protein: CASSSVPLLAGGREQFF. The CDR3 nucleotides are TGTGCCAGCAGTTCAGTACCCCTACTAGCGGGGGGGCGCGAGCAGTTCTTC.

The chain couples TRBV20-1 to TRBJ1-2; D remains ambiguous. Germline CDR1 is DFQATT and CDR2 is SNEGSKA (reference sequence). This CDR3 spans 13 amino acids. V was cut by 2 bases and J by 1 base, with 8 bases left in between. CDR3 nucleotide sequence: TGCAGTGCTAGACCCCAGAGTAACTATGGCTACACCTTC. Its protein product is CSARPQSNYGYTF.

This clonotype was counted a few times. The V gene is TRBV5-1, the J gene TRBJ2-7; the D gene is possibly TRBD2 (5 bases). The V end was cut by 2 bases, the J end by 3 bases, with 9 bases between. Germline lookup yields CDR1 SGHRS and CDR2 YFSETQ. CDR3 length: 13 amino acids. Written as DNA, the CDR3 is TGCGCCAGCAGCTTAGGGAGTGACTACGAGCAGTACTTC. It codes for CASSLGSDYEQYF.

This clonotype has only a few counts. This sequence joins TRBV29-1 and TRBJ1-4, with D uncertain. The CDR3 contains 11 residues. Trimming took 3 bases from V and 6 from J, leaving 5 bases between them. In germline, CDR1 is SQVTM, CDR2 ANQGSEA. The CDR3 spells CSVDRDEKLFF. The DNA of the CDR3 is TGCAGCGTTGACAGAGATGAAAAACTGTTTTTT.

Ten or more counts support this clonotype. The chain is built from TRBV29-1 and TRBJ1-1; D perhaps matches TRBD1 (5 bases). Germline-derived CDR1 and CDR2 are SQVTM and ANQGSEA. The V gene lost 0 bases and the J gene lost 10 bases, with 9 bases spanning the gap. The CDR3 totals 11 residues. The chain's CDR3 is CSVEDWRGAFF. For the CDR3, the DNA is TGCAGCGTTGAAGATTGGAGGGGAGCTTTCTTT.

This clonotype was counted a few times. The genes are TRBV29-1 and TRBJ2-6; TRBD1 might be the D (5 bases). Germline-derived CDR1 and CDR2 are SQVTM and ANQGSEA. There are 15 residues in the CDR3. Between the trimmed V and J ends, which lost 4 bases and 3 bases, there was a span of 13 bases. Here the CDR3 reads CSVVGQGFGANVLTF. For the CDR3, the DNA is TGCAGCGTTGTGGGTCAGGGATTTGGGGCCAACGTCCTGACTTTC.

This clonotype was observed a few times. The rearrangement joins TRBV10-2 to TRBJ1-6; D ambiguous. Germline V CDR1 and CDR2: WSHSY, SAAADI. Trimming took 2 bases from V and 10 from J, leaving 12 bases between them. The CDR3 totals 14 residues. CDR3 in DNA: TGCGCCAGCAGTGAGCGGCAGGTTGAATCACCCCTCCACTTT. Its protein is CASSERQVESPLHF.

This chain uses TRBV7-2 with TRBJ1-5, with no clear D. The CDR3 has 16 amino acids. The V end was cut by 2 bases, the J end by 6 bases, with 17 bases between. The germline V gene has CDR1 SGHTA and CDR2 FQGNSA. The CDR3 nucleotides are TGTGCCAGCAGCTTAACATTCGACAAGGCCTCTCAGCCCCAGCATTTT. It yields the protein CASSLTFDKASQPQHF.

In its sample, this clonotype was seen many times. V and J are TRBV7-2 and TRBJ2-3; no firm D call. This CDR3 region has 14 residues. Germline CDR1 and CDR2: SGHTA and FQGNSA. Deletions cut 1 base from V and 1 base from J, with 6 bases between. The CDR3: CASSLDSGTDTQYF. The CDR3 nucleotides are TGTGCCAGCAGCTTAGATTCAGGCACAGATACGCAGTATTTT. Using reference TRBV7-2 and TRBJ2-3 for the parts outside the CDR3, the full variable domain is GAGVSQSPSNKVTEKGKDVELRCDPISGHTALYWYRQSLGQGLEFLIYFQGNSAPDKSGLPSDRFSAERTGGSVSTLTIQRTQQEDSAVYLCASSLDSGTDTQYFGPGTRLTVL.

This clonotype was recorded a few times. The J gene is TRBJ2-1, the V gene TRBV20-1; possible D gene TRBD2, 6 bases. The V end was cut by 5 bases, the J end by 0 bases, with 8 bases between. CDR1 is DFQATT, CDR2 SNEGSKA, per germline (reference sequence). This CDR3 contains 13 residues. CDR3 protein: CSARLVSYNEQFF. For the CDR3, the DNA is TGCAGTGCTCGACTAGTCTCCTACAATGAGCAGTTCTTC.

This clonotype was seen only a few times. V gene TRBV20-1 combines with J gene TRBJ2-3; 12 bases fit TRBD2. Germline loops: CDR1 DFQATT, CDR2 SNEGSKA (reference sequence). The V segment lost 5 bases and the J segment 5 bases; nucleotides outside the gene matches: 8. The CDR3 runs to 15 residues. CDR3 sequence (DNA): TGCAGTGCTGTCCGGACTAGCGGGGTAGTAGATACGCAGTATTTT. It translates to CSAVRTSGVVDTQYF.

The chain has TRBV27 and TRBJ1-5; TRBD1 aligns across 7 bases. Germline loops: CDR1 MNHEY, CDR2 SMNVEV (reference sequence). J lost 7 bases, V lost 6 bases, and 12 bases had no gene match. The CDR3 consists of 15 residues. CDR3 bases: TGTGCCAGCAGGGCCGGGACAGAGGTACGGCAGCCCCAGCATTTT. This codes for CASRAGTEVRQPQHF.

Worth noting for this clonotype: A much larger clone differs from this one at a single base, so this may be a read error. The chain links TRBV18 to TRBJ1-1; D unclear. Trimming pared 3 bases from V and 4 bases from J, leaving 18 bases between. Germline V gene data show CDR1 as KGHSH and CDR2 as LQKENI. The CDR3 totals 16 residues. CDR3 sequence: CASSPPGRGFSTEAFF. For the CDR3, the DNA is TGTGCCAGCTCACCCCCGGGGAGAGGATTTAGCACTGAAGCTTTCTTT.

This clonotype was found a few times. V is TRBV7-2 and J is TRBJ2-7, with 11 bases identical to TRBD1. V was pared by 5 bases and J by 2 bases, with 5 bases of the junction left unmatched. Per germline, CDR1 SGHTA and CDR2 FQGNSA. The CDR3 is made up of 15 amino acids. CDR3 loop: CASSVEGQGAYEQYF. The DNA for the CDR3 is TGTGCCAGCAGCGTTGAGGGACAGGGGGCCTACGAGCAGTACTTC.

This clonotype was detected many times. The chain joins TRBV7-7 to TRBJ2-1; 8 positions agree with TRBD2. Germline trimming cut 5 bases from V and 4 bases from J; bases unmatched to any gene: 7. The CDR3 covers 15 residues. Germline V CDR1 and CDR2: SSHAT, FNYEAQ (reference sequence). This CDR3 is CASSHSGGPYNEQFF. DNA of the CDR3: TGTGCCAGCAGCCACAGCGGGGGCCCTTACAATGAGCAGTTCTTC.